These 16 T cell receptor beta chains were sequenced from one sample in a study of T cells in localized non-small cell lung cancer. The method was immunoSEQ multiplex PCR; TCRdb's version includes in-frame clones alone and lacks a portion of them. Among some 1,400 clones, approximately 23% were seen once, and the ten largest hold 15% to 20%. Sequences were derived from normal lung tissue next to the tumor, sampled before any cancer treatment. The receptor source for this set is a male donor older than 55 with stage III squamous cell lung carcinoma.

This clone has a handful of counts. This chain uses TRBV6-8 with TRBJ2-7; D perhaps matches TRBD2 (6 bases). CDR1 MNHGY and CDR2 SAAAGT come from the germline V gene. V was cut by 5 bases and J by 0 bases, with 8 bases left in between. This CDR3 is 13 amino acids long. CDR3: CASSPGSSYEQYF. For the CDR3, the DNA is TGTGCCAGCAGTCCCGGGAGCTCCTACGAGCAGTACTTC.

This sequence joins TRBV2 and TRBJ2-7, with 9 bases fitting TRBD1. With 6 bases clipped from V and 7 bases from J, the junction kept 16 bases outside the gene matches. CDR1 and CDR2 from the germline V gene are SNHLY and FYNNEI. The CDR3 contains 16 residues. The CDR3 here is CASSRGAGTGMREQYF. The CDR3 DNA sequence: TGTGCCAGCAGCCGGGGCGCCGGGACAGGGATGAGAGAGCAGTACTTC.

CDR3 DNA: TGTGCCAGCAAATTAGGACAGGGAAAGACTGAAGCTTTCTTT. This gives the protein CASKLGQGKTEAFF. The rearrangement joins TRBV6-8 to TRBJ1-1, with 8 bases that match TRBD1. J was trimmed by 5 bases and V by 7 bases; bases with no gene match: 9. The CDR3 totals 14 residues. Germline values: CDR1 MNHGY, CDR2 SAAAGT.

The J gene is TRBJ2-3, the V gene TRBV14; 8 nucleotides align to TRBD1. The CDR3 extends over 16 amino acids. CDR1 is SGHDN and CDR2 is FVKESK in the germline V gene. V dropped 4 bases and J dropped 2; count of bases not matched to a gene: 8. The CDR3 DNA follows: TGTGCCAGCAGCCCCGGACAGGGAGGAGACACAGATACGCAGTATTTT. Translated, it gives CASSPGQGGDTDTQYF.

In this sample, this clone is medium-sized. CDR3 protein: CASSLGGSGSSYEQYF. CDR3 DNA sequence: TGTGCCAGCAGCTTGGGGGGGAGCGGCAGCTCCTACGAGCAGTACTTC. The chain recombines TRBV11-3 with TRBJ2-7; 7 bases fit TRBD2. The CDR3 contains 16 residues. The ends lost 3 bases at V and 0 bases at J; junction bases unmatched: 8. Germline values: CDR1 SGHNT, CDR2 YENEEA.

CDR3 sequence (DNA): TGTGCCAGCAGAGGACCAAGGACCGGCCCCTACGAGCAGTACTTC. The encoded protein is CASRGPRTGPYEQYF. The chain is built from TRBV6-8 and TRBJ2-7, with D hard to call. The V and J ends lost 6 bases and 2 bases respectively, with 17 bases between them. The CDR3 is made up of 15 amino acids. Per germline, CDR1 MNHGY and CDR2 SAAAGT.

This chain links TRBV19 with TRBJ2-1; tentatively, D is TRBD1 (6 bases). Germline V gene data show CDR1 as LNHDA and CDR2 as SQIVND (reference sequence). The CDR3 length is 14 residues. V lost 2 bases and J lost 2, with 7 bases in between. CDR3 residues: CASSIRDTYNEQFF. As DNA, the CDR3 is TGTGCCAGTAGTATAAGGGACACCTACAATGAGCAGTTCTTC.

The chain carries TRBV11-3 and TRBJ1-5, with TRBD1 as a possible D gene (6 bases). CDR3 length: 15 amino acids. CDR1 SGHNT and CDR2 YENEEA come from the germline V gene. The germline V and J ends were trimmed by 1 base and 7 bases, with 14 bases remaining between them. The CDR3 loop is CASSLVTGMAQPQHF. CDR3 in DNA: TGTGCCAGCAGCTTAGTTACAGGGATGGCACAGCCCCAGCATTTT. The variable domain in full, with the rest retrieved from reference TRBV11-3 and TRBJ1-5, is EAGVVQSPRYKIIEKKQPVAFWCNPISGHNTLYWYLQNLGQGPELLIRYENEEAVDDSQLPKDRFSAERLKGVDSTLKIQPAELGDSAVYLCASSLVTGMAQPQHFGDGTRLSIL.

This clone was seen a handful of times. The chain joins TRBV6-8 to TRBJ2-7, with 9 bases identical to TRBD2. CDR3 size: 15 residues. Germline CDR1 is MNHGY and CDR2 is SAAAGT. Trimming took 10 bases from V and 6 from J; bases not matched to a gene: 16. The CDR3 sequence: CATSGGLAGVGEQYF. The CDR3 nucleotides are TGTGCCACCAGCGGGGGGTTGGCGGGAGTCGGCGAGCAGTACTTC.

This clone is medium-sized by share. The chain carries TRBV11-3 and TRBJ2-3; 10 positions agree with TRBD2. Unmatched junction bases numbered 13, after V lost 2 bases and J lost 14 bases. The CDR3 covers 15 residues. Germline V gene lookup returns CDR1 SGHNT and CDR2 YENEEA. The CDR3 is CASSLRAGGPPALYF. DNA of the CDR3: TGTGCCAGCAGCTTACGAGCGGGGGGGCCTCCGGCGCTGTATTTT.

This clone was counted a few times. The chain recombines TRBV23-1 with TRBJ1-1; D uncertain. TRBV23-1 falls under the ORF class, with uncertain function. Deletions cut 6 bases from V and 5 bases from J, with 13 bases between. The CDR3 consists of 13 residues. The CDR3: CASSLGAGTEAFF. CDR3 coding DNA: TGCGCCAGCAGCTTGGGCGCGGGTACTGAAGCTTTCTTT.

The rearrangement joins TRBV29-1 to TRBJ2-1; 14 bases map to TRBD2. The CDR3 sequence is 16 residues long. Germline assignment: CDR1 SQVTM and CDR2 ANQGSEA. Trimming removed 7 bases from V and 4 bases from J; junction bases left unmatched: 9. Written as DNA, the CDR3 is TGCAGCGCCTTGACTAGCGGGAGGGCTACGTACAATGAGCAGTTCTTC. Translated, it gives CSALTSGRATYNEQFF.

By share of the sample, this clone is medium-sized (0.01 to 0.1%). The chain employs TRBV6-8 and TRBJ2-7; 7 bases are shared with TRBD1. From germline, CDR1 is MNHGY and CDR2 SAAAGT. CDR3 size: 13 residues. J gave up 2 bases and V 5 bases, and 3 bases lay outside the gene matches. The CDR3 region has the DNA TGTGCCAGCAGTAGGGACAGAGCCTACGAGCAGTACTTC. Protein: CASSRDRAYEQYF.

The chain joins TRBV9 to TRBJ2-7; D perhaps matches TRBD2 (6 bases). Germline V gene lookup returns CDR1 SGDLS and CDR2 YYNGEE. V was pared by 4 bases and J by 6 bases, with 14 bases between. The CDR3 has 13 amino acids. CDR3 loop: CASSSIGGGEQYF. For the CDR3, the DNA is TGTGCCAGCAGCTCCATCGGGGGTGGCGAGCAGTACTTC.

The CDR3 protein is CASSPGQLRAQYF. Here the CDR3 DNA reads TGTGCCAGCAGTCCGGGACAGCTAAGAGCCCAGTACTTC. The chain employs TRBV9 and TRBJ2-5; 7 nucleotides line up with TRBD1. Per germline, CDR1 SGDLS and CDR2 YYNGEE. This CDR3 is built from 13 residues. The ends lost 5 bases at V and 9 bases at J; junction bases unmatched: 10.

This clone was seen more than once but under ten times. This chain links TRBV6-8 with TRBJ2-7, with 8 bases identical to TRBD2. V shed 6 bases and J 9 bases; nucleotides not matched to a gene: 22. CDR3 length: 17 amino acids. CDR1 and CDR2 (germline): MNHGY, SAAAGT. CDR3 amino acids: CASRNAVLAESSLSQYF. CDR3 sequence (DNA): TGTGCCAGCAGGAACGCCGTACTAGCGGAATCTTCTCTATCGCAGTACTTC.